This T cell receptor beta chain was found in a study of blood T cell repertoires in COVID-19. Original processing methods: Counts of nucleated cells, estimated from reference gene primer amplification, were obtained. Generated by immunoSEQ multiplex PCR, the TCRdb table keeps only in-frame clones and is missing some. V, J and clone size were drawn from that table, and D and trimming were deduced from the DNA. The table records around 200,000 clones, roughly 87% of them present only once. A single count supports this clone. The CDR3 contains 12 residues. The V end lost 6 bases, the J end lost 9 bases, and 12 bases lay between the germline ends. Germline V CDR1 and CDR2: MNHEY, SVGAGI.

The gene calls are TRBV6-5 and TRBJ2-1, with D possibly TRBD1 on 5 matching bases. Sequencing input: peripheral blood. This clonotype originated in a man aged 40-49 years with active or convalescent COVID-19. CDR3: CASRWTISEQFF. CDR3 bases: TGTGCCAGCAGGTGGACAATAAGTGAGCAGTTCTTC.